The 5 T cell receptor beta chains below were found in one sample sequenced in a study of blood T cell repertoires in COVID-19. Clones were sequenced by immunoSEQ multiplex PCR, and TCRdb holds only the in-frame ones, with some missing. The sample includes 200,000 or so clones, roughly 90% seen only once; the top ten take about 8.8%. The sequencing input was PBMCs or T cells enriched from blood (not recorded which). Receptors originate from a woman aged 18 to 35 who had recovered from COVID-19.

The chain couples TRBV5-4 to TRBJ1-1, with D tentatively TRBD1 (6 bases). The CDR3 runs to 13 residues. CDR1 SGHNT and CDR2 YYREEE come from the germline V gene (reference sequence). V was shortened by 4 bases and J by 6 bases, with 13 bases between the two germline ends. CDR3 sequence: CASSVTGRAEAFF. In DNA, the CDR3 is TGTGCCAGCAGCGTAACAGGGAGGGCTGAAGCTTTCTTT.

This chain uses TRBV5-1 with TRBJ2-5, with 7 bases matching TRBD1. The CDR3 has 14 residues. The germline gives CDR1 SGHRS, CDR2 YFSETQ. The junction had 10 bases not matched to a gene; V was cut back by 3 bases and J by 8 bases. The CDR3 region is CASSWEGQATTQYF. The CDR3 nucleotides read TGCGCCAGCAGCTGGGAAGGACAGGCCACAACCCAGTACTTC.

This clone was observed once. The J gene is TRBJ1-3, the V gene TRBV4-1; possibly TRBD1 for D (5 bases). Germline V CDR1 and CDR2: MGHRA, YSYEKL. The CDR3 spans 15 residues. The V and J ends lost 4 bases and 2 bases respectively, with 12 bases between them. CDR3 amino acids: CASSRVRVAGNTIYF. DNA for the CDR3: TGCGCCAGCAGCCGAGTCAGGGTGGCTGGAAACACCATATATTTT.

The chain combines TRBV15 with TRBJ1-3, with no clear D. Germline CDR1 reads LNHNV; CDR2 reads YYDKDF (reference sequence). The ends were cut back, 0 bases at V and 8 bases at J, with 14 bases in the middle. The CDR3 is 15 amino acids. CDR3 nucleotide sequence: TGTGCCACCAGCAGAGAGTGGGTGGGAGTGGACACCATATATTTT. Amino acids: CATSREWVGVDTIYF.

The CDR3 DNA sequence: TGTGCCACCAGTGCTGACCATCTCGGAGAGGGCTACACCTTC. Amino acid sequence: CATSADHLGEGYTF. This chain links TRBV24-1 with TRBJ1-2; D gene uncertain. V dropped 5 bases and J dropped 8 bases, with 17 bases sitting between them. Per germline, CDR1 KGHDR and CDR2 SFDVKD. This CDR3 is 14 amino acids long.